This TCR beta chain was identified during a study of T-cell memory formation after mild COVID-19. TCRdb used MiXCR to reprocess the 5' RACE reads, holding one entry per CDR3 protein. The sample shows over 350,000 distinct CDR3 sequences, approximately 24% of them seen only once. As concerns this clonotype: The antigen remains unidentified.

Points from the study as a whole: There was a balanced CD4/CD8 profile in clones contracting day 15 to 85, and later expanders leaned CD4+.

CDR3 length equals 15 residues. The V segment lost 4 bases and the J segment 5 bases; nucleotides outside the gene matches: 7. Germline lookup yields CDR1 SGHRS and CDR2 YFSETQ. Specimen: PBMCs or a T cell subset sorted from them (not recorded which). The TCR sequence derives from an adult woman who had mild COVID-19 (a few samples of this study predate the infection). Cell type and time point are not known. The chain links TRBV5-1 to TRBJ1-1, with 11 bases matching TRBD1. The CDR3: CASSVGQGAGTEAFF. The CDR3 nucleotides are TGCGCCAGCAGCGTCGGACAGGGGGCTGGGACTGAAGCTTTCTTT.